This T cell receptor (beta chain) was recorded in a study of cytomegalovirus exposure and HLA in healthy donors. TCRdb keeps only in-frame clones here, not all; method: immunoSEQ multiplex PCR. The repertoire holds roughly 80,000 clones, with 94% as singletons. Germline assignment: CDR1 MGHRA and CDR2 YSYEKL. CDR3 length: 14 residues. V lost 2 bases, J lost 6 bases, and 12 bases lay in between. The chain carries TRBV4-1 and TRBJ2-3, with D maybe TRBD2 (6 bases). The sequenced sample was PBMCs. The receptor comes from a woman aged 18-29 years in good health and CMV-seronegative. The CDR3, as DNA: TGCGCCAGCAGCCAACTAGCGTTTACCGATACGCAGTATTTT. This codes for CASSQLAFTDTQYF.